The sequence of this T cell receptor (beta chain) was determined in a study of blood T cell repertoires in COVID-19. In the study overall: Acute-phase and convalescent COVID-19 samples originated in the United States, Italy and Spain. Sample material is recorded as cDNA or gDNA derived from T cells, B-cell-depleted T cells, or PBMCs.

This clone was counted between two and nine times. This CDR3 region has 15 residues. V lost 3 bases and J lost 3; bases outside the gene matches: 5. Germline loops: CDR1 SGHTA, CDR2 FQGNSA. Only in-frame clones appear in the TCRdb table, and some are missing; sequencing was by immunoSEQ multiplex PCR. The table lists around 90,000 clones, around four fifths of them singletons. The sequence was obtained from a woman aged 70-85 years with active or convalescent COVID-19. The sequenced sample was peripheral blood. V is TRBV7-2 and J is TRBJ1-3; 7 nucleotides agree with TRBD1. The CDR3 loop reads CASSLAGGYGNTIYF. The CDR3 coding sequence is TGTGCCAGCAGCTTGGCAGGGGGTTATGGAAACACCATATATTTT.